The source of this T cell receptor beta chain is a study of cytotoxic CD8 clonotypes in ibrutinib-treated CLL. About the study: Recorded responses included approximately 25 partial and 2 complete; following median roughly 70 months, approximately 15 stayed remitted and about twelve progressed.

The ends were cut back, 0 bases at V and 7 bases at J, with 0 bases in the middle. CDR1 and CDR2 from the germline V gene are MGHRA and YSYEKL. CDR3 length: 11 amino acids. Depth targeted 1 in 200,000 to 1 in 1 million T cells, averaging about 9.2x coverage per clonotype. Profiling relied on immunoSEQ multiplex PCR, and the TCRdb table lists in-frame clones only, not all of them. Among 190,000 or so clones, around 72% were seen once, and the ten largest hold about an eighth. The study, taken as a whole, reports: Clonality climbed at ibrutinib response, then dropped toward baseline at progression.

Regarding this clone: Its antigen remains unidentified.

Cryopreserved PBMCs were the source of around 2 micrograms of genomic DNA, which went to TCR beta libraries. Sample: PBMCs, taken after 24 months of ibrutinib treatment. V and J are TRBV4-1 and TRBJ1-4; no firm D call. The origin of this receptor is a human donor with chronic lymphocytic leukemia. In nucleotides, the CDR3 is TGCGCCAGCAGCCAAGATGAAAAACTGTTTTTT. Protein sequence: CASSQDEKLFF.